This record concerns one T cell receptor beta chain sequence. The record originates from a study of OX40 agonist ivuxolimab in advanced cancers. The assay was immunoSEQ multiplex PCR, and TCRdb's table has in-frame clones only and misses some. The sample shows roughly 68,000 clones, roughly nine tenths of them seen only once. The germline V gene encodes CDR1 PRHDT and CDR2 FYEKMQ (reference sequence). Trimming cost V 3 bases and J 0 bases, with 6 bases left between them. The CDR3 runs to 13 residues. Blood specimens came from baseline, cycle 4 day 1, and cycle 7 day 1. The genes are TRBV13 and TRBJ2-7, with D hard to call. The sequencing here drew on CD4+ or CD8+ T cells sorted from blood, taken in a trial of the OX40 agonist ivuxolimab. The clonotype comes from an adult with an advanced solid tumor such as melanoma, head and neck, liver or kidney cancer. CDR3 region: CASSFWNSYEQYF. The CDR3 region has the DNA TGTGCCAGCAGCTTCTGGAACTCCTACGAGCAGTACTTC.